What follows are 26 T cell receptor beta chains derived from one specimen sequenced in a study of blood T cell repertoires in COVID-19. Sequencing used immunoSEQ multiplex PCR; TCRdb keeps in-frame clones, though not all of them. The table has some 96,000 clones, less than 85% seen once. The sequenced sample was peripheral blood. These receptors originate from a human donor in a cohort sampled during active COVID-19.

V and J are TRBV3-1 (or the pseudogene TRBV3-2) and TRBJ1-1; D not certain. Germline loops: CDR1 LGHDT, CDR2 YNNKEL (reference sequence). Trimming left V 2 bases short and J 10 bases short, with 11 bases between. The CDR3 has 12 amino acids. The CDR3 loop is CASSQRGMGAFF. The CDR3, as DNA: TGTGCCAGCAGCCAAAGAGGGATGGGAGCTTTCTTT.

The CDR3 bases are TGTGCCAGCAGCGAATCGACCGCAGGGGACACCATATATTTT. Its protein is CASSESTAGDTIYF. The chain combines TRBV9 with TRBJ1-3, with a possible D match to TRBD1 (6 bases). Germline V gene data show CDR1 as SGDLS and CDR2 as YYNGEE. The CDR3 loop spans 14 amino acids. Trimming removed 3 bases from V and 8 bases from J, with 15 bases in between.

This sequence joins TRBV6-5 and TRBJ2-6; D remains unclear. The germline V gene encodes CDR1 MNHEY and CDR2 SVGAGI. V was cut by 4 bases and J by 1 base, with 5 bases left in between. The CDR3 is made up of 14 amino acids. This CDR3 reads CASSFLSGANVLTF. The CDR3 nucleotides read TGTGCCAGCAGTTTCCTTTCTGGGGCCAACGTCCTGACTTTC.

The chain employs TRBV9 and TRBJ2-2, with D uncertain. Trimming shortened V by 4 bases and J by 0 bases, and 28 bases separated the two germline ends. Looked up from germline, CDR1 is SGDLS and CDR2 is YYNGEE. The CDR3 is made up of 21 amino acids. DNA of the CDR3: TGTGCCAGCAGCTCCGGCGACGGCAGGCGTGGCACGGTCGCGAACACCGGGGAGCTGTTTTTT. As protein: CASSSGDGRRGTVANTGELFF.

This chain links TRBV27 with TRBJ1-5; the D gene is possibly TRBD1 (5 bases). CDR3 length: 15 amino acids. V was clipped by 1 base and J by 7 bases, with 14 bases between them. Per germline, CDR1 MNHEY and CDR2 SMNVEV (reference sequence). The CDR3 loop reads CASSLWGGQGQPQHF. The DNA of the CDR3 is TGTGCCAGCAGTTTATGGGGGGGTCAGGGCCAGCCCCAGCATTTT.

The chain carries TRBV24-1 and TRBJ2-3; 7 bases are shared with TRBD1. This CDR3 contains 13 residues. Trimming at V came to 3 bases and at J to 6 bases, leaving 2 bases not matched to a gene. Germline CDR1 reads KGHDR; CDR2 reads SFDVKD. CDR3 amino acids: CATSDTGVDTQYF. Written as DNA, the CDR3 is TGTGCCACCAGTGATACAGGGGTTGATACGCAGTATTTT.

The J gene is TRBJ2-3, the V gene TRBV5-5; 11 nucleotides agree with TRBD2. Germline loops: CDR1 SGHKS, CDR2 YYEKEE (reference sequence). V gave up 4 bases and J gave up 0 bases; unmatched junction bases: 4. The CDR3 loop spans 16 amino acids. The CDR3 sequence is CASSVGTSGSTDTQYF. The CDR3 DNA reads TGTGCCAGCAGCGTTGGGACTAGCGGCAGCACAGATACGCAGTATTTT.

J is TRBJ2-7 and V is TRBV6-1; D remains unclear. Looked up from germline, CDR1 is MNHNS and CDR2 is SASEGT. This CDR3 contains 13 residues. Trimming cost V 0 bases and J 4 bases, with 7 bases left between them. As DNA, the CDR3 is TGTGCCAGCAGTGAAGCCAACTGGTACGAGCAGTACTTC. This encodes CASSEANWYEQYF.

The chain employs TRBV5-4 and TRBJ1-6; 7 nucleotides match TRBD1. The CDR3 covers 14 residues. CDR1 is SGHNT, CDR2 YYREEE, per germline (reference sequence). V lost 5 bases and J lost 7; bases outside the gene matches: 6. The CDR3 is CASSGTVGNSPLHF. Written as DNA, the CDR3 is TGTGCCAGCAGTGGGACAGTTGGAAATTCACCCCTCCACTTT. Variable domain in full (rest from reference TRBV5-4 and TRBJ1-6): ETGVTQSPTHLIKTRGQQVTLRCSSQSGHNTVSWYQQALGQGPQFIFQYYREEENGRGNFPPRFSGLQFPNYSSELNVNALELDDSALYLCASSGTVGNSPLHFGNGTRLTVT.

The chain couples TRBV27 to TRBJ2-1; TRBD2 agrees at 16 bases. The CDR3 length is 17 residues. Germline V gene sequence: CDR1 MNHEY, CDR2 SMNVEV (reference sequence). With 9 bases clipped from V and 2 bases from J, the junction kept 7 bases outside the gene matches. The CDR3 region has the DNA TGTGCCAGTTGGCCGGGACTAGCGGGGGGGCCCTACAATGAGCAGTTCTTC. This sequence encodes CASWPGLAGGPYNEQFF.

The genes are TRBV5-5 and TRBJ1-3; D not resolved. The germline V gene encodes CDR1 SGHKS and CDR2 YYEKEE (reference sequence). V was shortened by 0 bases and J by 4 bases, with 11 bases between the two germline ends. This CDR3 has 15 residues. The CDR3, as DNA: TGTGCCAGCAGCTTGGACAGCTACACGGGAAACACCATATATTTT. Translating gives CASSLDSYTGNTIYF.

This clone has only a few counts. The genes are TRBV6-5 and TRBJ1-6; 7 bases fit TRBD1. The CDR3 contains 13 residues. V gave up 7 bases and J gave up 9 bases; unmatched junction bases: 6. Germline V lookup: CDR1 MNHEY, CDR2 SVGAGI. The DNA for the CDR3 is TGTGCCAGCAAGAGGACAGGCGGTTCACCCCTCCACTTT. This sequence encodes CASKRTGGSPLHF.

A few counts support this clone. The chain carries TRBV7-2 and TRBJ2-2; the match to TRBD2 covers 15 bases. The CDR3 is 19 amino acids. Germline trimming cut 5 bases from V and 4 bases from J; bases unmatched to any gene: 11. Per germline, CDR1 SGHTA and CDR2 FQGNSA. The CDR3 sequence is CASSRGLAGGRRATGELFF. CDR3 in DNA: TGTGCCAGCAGCCGGGGACTAGCGGGGGGCCGGCGGGCCACCGGGGAGCTGTTTTTT.

The gene calls are TRBV3-1 (or the pseudogene TRBV3-2) and TRBJ2-7; D is perhaps TRBD1 (6 bases). V was trimmed by 1 base and J by 1 base, leaving 14 bases between them. The CDR3 has 16 amino acids. Germline V gene lookup returns CDR1 LGHDT and CDR2 YNNKEL (reference sequence). The CDR3 coding sequence is TGTGCCAGCAGCCAAGCCACAGGGCGAGGTTCCTACGAGCAGTACTTC. The encoded protein is CASSQATGRGSYEQYF.

The chain is built from TRBV2 and TRBJ1-2; D gene ambiguous. This CDR3 comprises 12 residues. V was clipped by 3 bases and J by 4 bases, with 6 bases between them. The germline V gene has CDR1 SNHLY and CDR2 FYNNEI. The CDR3 here is CASSEAAYGYTF. Here the CDR3 DNA reads TGTGCCAGCAGTGAGGCGGCCTATGGCTACACCTTC.

V is TRBV24-1 and J is TRBJ2-1; 10 bases are a match to TRBD2. CDR3 size: 15 residues. Germline V gene data show CDR1 as KGHDR and CDR2 as SFDVKD. Unmatched junction bases numbered 9, after V lost 9 bases and J lost 5 bases. CDR3 in DNA: TGTGCCACCCAACCGGGACTAGCGTCAAACAATGAGCAGTTCTTC. Residues: CATQPGLASNNEQFF.

The chain uses TRBV21-1 and TRBJ2-3; the table's D call, TRBD1, was not checked against the DNA. TRBV21-1 is termed a pseudogene. The CDR3 runs 19 residues. CDR3 coding DNA: TGTGCCAGCAGCATTACTGGGACAGGGGGCTCTGCACAGACCCTCCCCCAGTATTTT. This translates into CASSITGTGGSAQTLPQYF.

This clone has only one observation. The chain joins TRBV5-5 to TRBJ2-7; no clear D gene. V lost 0 bases and J lost 0, with 10 bases in between. The germline CDR1 and CDR2 sequences are SGHKS and YYEKEE (reference sequence). The length of the CDR3 is 15 residues. The CDR3 nucleotides are TGTGCCAGCAGCTTGGATTTTGGTAGCTCCTACGAGCAGTACTTC. It encodes CASSLDFGSSYEQYF.

The V and J genes are TRBV6-5 and TRBJ2-5, with 7 bases that match TRBD2. The CDR3 has 15 amino acids. The germline gives CDR1 MNHEY, CDR2 SVGAGI. The V segment lost 5 bases and the J segment 5 bases; nucleotides outside the gene matches: 11. In DNA, the CDR3 is TGTGCCAGCAGTAATGGATTCGGGGGGAGCGAGACCCAGTACTTC. Translating it yields CASSNGFGGSETQYF.

This chain joins TRBV5-1 and TRBJ2-1; 7 positions agree with TRBD1. Germline V gene sequence: CDR1 SGHRS, CDR2 YFSETQ. V trimming: 4 bases; J trimming: 2 bases; junction bases outside the gene matches: 9. This CDR3 spans 16 amino acids. The CDR3 region has the DNA TGCGCCAGCAGCATAAGACAGGGTGGGACCTACAATGAGCAGTTCTTC. Its protein product is CASSIRQGGTYNEQFF.

This clone was counted only a few times. This chain joins TRBV29-1 and TRBJ1-1, with unresolved D. Per the germline V gene, CDR1 is SQVTM and CDR2 is ANQGSEA. V lost 7 bases to trimming and J lost 4 bases, with 13 bases between them. CDR3 length equals 12 residues. In DNA form, the CDR3 reads TGCAGCGCCAAGGAGGCGGGCACTGAAGCTTTCTTT. Translating gives CSAKEAGTEAFF.

J is TRBJ1-3 and V is TRBV5-6; D ambiguous. V lost 1 base, J lost 0 bases, and 8 bases lay in between. Per germline, CDR1 SGHDT and CDR2 YYEEEE. CDR3 length: 15 amino acids. CDR3 sequence: CASSLSPSSGNTIYF. The CDR3 coding sequence is TGTGCCAGCAGCTTGAGTCCGAGCTCTGGAAACACCATATATTTT.

This chain connects TRBV29-1 to TRBJ2-7; tentative D call: TRBD2 (6 bases). The germline V gene encodes CDR1 SQVTM and CDR2 ANQGSEA. This CDR3 has 12 amino acids. V was clipped by 7 bases and J by 3 bases, with 13 bases between them. The CDR3, as DNA: TGCAGCGCCGGGGGACCGGGCTACGAGCAGTACTTC. As protein: CSAGGPGYEQYF.

The CDR3 bases are TGTGCCAGCAGCCAGCCCCTGGGACAGGGAAAGGTTGGCTACACCTTC. Its translation is CASSQPLGQGKVGYTF. The gene calls are TRBV4-2 and TRBJ1-2, with 9 nucleotides matching TRBD1. Looked up from germline, CDR1 is LGHNA and CDR2 is YNFKEQ. The CDR3 runs to 16 residues. With 3 bases clipped from V and 7 bases from J, the junction kept 12 bases outside the gene matches.

J is TRBJ1-1 and V is TRBV6-6; D is perhaps TRBD1 (6 bases). V was shortened by 5 bases and J by 2 bases, with 12 bases between the two germline ends. Germline CDR1 and CDR2: MNHNY and SVGAGI (reference sequence). The CDR3 covers 14 residues. The CDR3 loop reads CASSDRTANTEAFF. The CDR3 DNA is TGTGCCAGCAGTGACCGGACAGCCAACACTGAAGCTTTCTTT.

The chain is built from TRBV7-8 and TRBJ2-2, with 7 positions matching TRBD2. Per the germline V gene, CDR1 is SGHVS and CDR2 is FQNEAQ. V lost 2 bases, J lost 5 bases, and 14 bases stayed unmatched. This CDR3 is 18 amino acids long. The CDR3 DNA reads as TGTGCCAGCAGCTTACGATTTGGCGGGAGATCAGGAACCGGGGAGCTGTTTTTT. The encoded protein is CASSLRFGGRSGTGELFF.